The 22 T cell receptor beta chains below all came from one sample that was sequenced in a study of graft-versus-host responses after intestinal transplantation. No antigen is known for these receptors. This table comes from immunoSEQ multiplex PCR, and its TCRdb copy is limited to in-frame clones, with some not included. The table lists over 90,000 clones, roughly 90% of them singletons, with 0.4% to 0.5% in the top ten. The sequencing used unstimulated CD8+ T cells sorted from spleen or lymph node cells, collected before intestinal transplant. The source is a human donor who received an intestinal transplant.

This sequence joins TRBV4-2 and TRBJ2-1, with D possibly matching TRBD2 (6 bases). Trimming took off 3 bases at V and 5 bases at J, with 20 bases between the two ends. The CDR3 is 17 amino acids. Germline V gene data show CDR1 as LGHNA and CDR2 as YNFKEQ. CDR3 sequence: CASSQRHLRTKNNEQFF. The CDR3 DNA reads TGTGCCAGCAGCCAGCGGCACCTTAGGACTAAAAACAATGAGCAGTTCTTC.

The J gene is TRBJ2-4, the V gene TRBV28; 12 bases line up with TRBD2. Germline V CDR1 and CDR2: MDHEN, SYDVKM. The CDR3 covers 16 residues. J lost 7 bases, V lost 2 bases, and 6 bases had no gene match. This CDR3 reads CASSLLAGGPSNIQYF. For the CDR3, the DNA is TGTGCCAGCAGTTTACTAGCGGGAGGGCCTAGTAACATTCAGTACTTC.

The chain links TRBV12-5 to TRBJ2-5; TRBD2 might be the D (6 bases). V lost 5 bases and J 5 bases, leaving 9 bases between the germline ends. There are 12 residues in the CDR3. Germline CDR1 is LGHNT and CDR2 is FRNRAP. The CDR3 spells CASGLGGETQYF. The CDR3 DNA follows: TGTGCTAGTGGTCTTGGGGGGGAGACCCAGTACTTC.

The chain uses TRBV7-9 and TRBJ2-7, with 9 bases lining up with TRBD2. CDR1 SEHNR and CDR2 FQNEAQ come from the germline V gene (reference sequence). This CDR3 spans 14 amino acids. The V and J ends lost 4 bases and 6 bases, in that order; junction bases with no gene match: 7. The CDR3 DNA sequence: TGTGCCAGCAGCTGGGGACTAGCTCCTCCCGAGCAGTACTTC. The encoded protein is CASSWGLAPPEQYF.

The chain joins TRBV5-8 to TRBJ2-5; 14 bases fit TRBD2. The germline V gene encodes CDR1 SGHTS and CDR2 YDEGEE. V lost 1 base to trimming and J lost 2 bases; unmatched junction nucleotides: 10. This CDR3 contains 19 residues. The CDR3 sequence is CASSLYPGTSGSGQETQYF. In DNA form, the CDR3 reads TGTGCCAGCAGCTTGTATCCCGGGACTAGCGGGAGTGGGCAAGAGACCCAGTACTTC.

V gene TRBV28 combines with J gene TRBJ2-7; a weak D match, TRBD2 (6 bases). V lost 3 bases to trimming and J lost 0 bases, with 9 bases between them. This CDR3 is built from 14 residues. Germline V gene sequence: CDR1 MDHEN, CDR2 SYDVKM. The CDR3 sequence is CASSFSGSSYEQYF. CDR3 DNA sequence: TGTGCCAGCAGTTTTAGCGGATCCTCCTACGAGCAGTACTTC. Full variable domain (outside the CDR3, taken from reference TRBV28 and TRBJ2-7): DVKVTQSSRYLVKRTGEKVFLECVQDMDHENMFWYRQDPGLGLRLIYFSYDVKMKEKGDIPEGYSVSREKKERFSLILESASTNQTSMYLCASSFSGSSYEQYFGPGTRLTVT.

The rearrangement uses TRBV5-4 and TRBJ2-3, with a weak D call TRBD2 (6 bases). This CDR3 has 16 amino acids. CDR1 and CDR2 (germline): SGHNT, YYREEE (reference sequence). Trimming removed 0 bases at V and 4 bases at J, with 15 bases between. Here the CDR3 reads CASSLAGTPSPDTQYF. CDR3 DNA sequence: TGTGCCAGCAGCTTGGCCGGGACTCCTAGCCCAGATACGCAGTATTTT.

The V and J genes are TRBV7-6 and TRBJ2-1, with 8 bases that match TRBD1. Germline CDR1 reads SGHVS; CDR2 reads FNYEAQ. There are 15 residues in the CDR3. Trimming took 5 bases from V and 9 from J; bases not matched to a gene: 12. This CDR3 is CASSPAPAGGSEQFF. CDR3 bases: TGTGCCAGCAGCCCAGCCCCCGCAGGGGGCAGTGAGCAGTTCTTC.

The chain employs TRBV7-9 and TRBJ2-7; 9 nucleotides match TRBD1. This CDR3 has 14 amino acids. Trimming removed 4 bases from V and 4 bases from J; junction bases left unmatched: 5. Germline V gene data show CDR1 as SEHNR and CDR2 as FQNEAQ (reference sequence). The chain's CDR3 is CASSSRDRVYEQYF. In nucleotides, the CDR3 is TGTGCCAGCAGCTCTAGGGACAGGGTGTACGAGCAGTACTTC.

The DNA of the CDR3 is TGCGCCAGCAGCTCACTAATGACAGGGGGCTTTAGCAATGAGCAGTTCTTC. It encodes CASSSLMTGGFSNEQFF. The chain carries TRBV5-1 and TRBJ2-1, with 10 bases identical to TRBD1. This CDR3 comprises 17 residues. Germline trimming cut 3 bases from V and 6 bases from J; bases unmatched to any gene: 12. Per the germline V gene, CDR1 is SGHRS and CDR2 is YFSETQ.

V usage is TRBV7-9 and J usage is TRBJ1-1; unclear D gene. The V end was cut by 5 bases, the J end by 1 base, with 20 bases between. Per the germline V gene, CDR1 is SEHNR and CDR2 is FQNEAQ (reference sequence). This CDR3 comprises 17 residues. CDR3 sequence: CASSPDRGRGGNTEAFF. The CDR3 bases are TGTGCCAGCAGCCCCGATCGTGGTCGGGGAGGGAACACTGAAGCTTTCTTT.

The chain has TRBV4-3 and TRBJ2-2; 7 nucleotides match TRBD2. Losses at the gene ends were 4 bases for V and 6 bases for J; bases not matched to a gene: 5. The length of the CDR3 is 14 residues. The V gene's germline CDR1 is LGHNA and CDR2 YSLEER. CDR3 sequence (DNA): TGCGCCAGCAGCCTTAGCGGGTCTCCCGGGGAGCTGTTTTTT. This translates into CASSLSGSPGELFF.

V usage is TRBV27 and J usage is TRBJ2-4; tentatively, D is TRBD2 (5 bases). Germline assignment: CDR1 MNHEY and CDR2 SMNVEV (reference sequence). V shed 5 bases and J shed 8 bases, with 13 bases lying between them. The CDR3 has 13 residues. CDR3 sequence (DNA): TGTGCCAGCAGTCTCGGACTTGGGGACATTCAGTACTTC. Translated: CASSLGLGDIQYF.

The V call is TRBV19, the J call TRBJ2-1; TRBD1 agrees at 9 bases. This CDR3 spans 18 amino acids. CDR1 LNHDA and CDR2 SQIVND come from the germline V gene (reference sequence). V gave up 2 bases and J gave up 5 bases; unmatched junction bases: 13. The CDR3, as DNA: TGTGCCAGTAGTATACTACCGACTGGACAGGGGACCAACAATGAGCAGTTCTTC. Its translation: CASSILPTGQGTNNEQFF.

The chain's CDR3 is CASSQAVLNEQFF. CDR3 nucleotide sequence: TGCGCCAGCAGCCAAGCGGTCCTTAATGAGCAGTTCTTC. This chain uses TRBV4-3 with TRBJ2-1, with no clear D. Trimming left V 1 base short and J 7 bases short, with 8 bases between. Germline V gene lookup returns CDR1 LGHNA and CDR2 YSLEER. The CDR3 consists of 13 residues.

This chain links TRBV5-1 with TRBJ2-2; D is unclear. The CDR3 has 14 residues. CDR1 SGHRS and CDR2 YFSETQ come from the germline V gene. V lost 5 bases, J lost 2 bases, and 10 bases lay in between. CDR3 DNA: TGCGCCAGCAGGTACGGGTACAACACCGGGGAGCTGTTTTTT. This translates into CASRYGYNTGELFF.

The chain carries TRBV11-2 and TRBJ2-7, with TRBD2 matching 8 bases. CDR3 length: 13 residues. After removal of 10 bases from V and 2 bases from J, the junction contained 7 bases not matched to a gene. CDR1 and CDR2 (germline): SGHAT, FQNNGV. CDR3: CATLSGTTYEQYF. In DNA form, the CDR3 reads TGTGCCACCCTTAGCGGGACCACCTACGAGCAGTACTTC.

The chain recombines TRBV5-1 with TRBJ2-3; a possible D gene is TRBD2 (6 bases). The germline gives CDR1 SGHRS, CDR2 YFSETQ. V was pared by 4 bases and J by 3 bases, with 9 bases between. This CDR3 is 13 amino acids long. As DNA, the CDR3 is TGCGCCAGCAGCGGGAGGTATACAGATACGCAGTATTTT. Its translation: CASSGRYTDTQYF.

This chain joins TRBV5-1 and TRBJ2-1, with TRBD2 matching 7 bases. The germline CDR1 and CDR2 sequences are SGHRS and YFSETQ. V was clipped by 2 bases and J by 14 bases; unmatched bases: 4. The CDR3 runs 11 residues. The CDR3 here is CASSLGLGEFF. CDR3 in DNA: TGCGCCAGCAGCTTAGGACTAGGGGAGTTCTTC.

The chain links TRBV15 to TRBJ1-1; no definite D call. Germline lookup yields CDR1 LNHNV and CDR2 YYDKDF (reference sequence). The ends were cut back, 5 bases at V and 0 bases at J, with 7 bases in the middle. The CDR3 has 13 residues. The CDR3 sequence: CATSPRLNTEAFF. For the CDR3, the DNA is TGTGCCACCAGCCCCCGTTTGAACACTGAAGCTTTCTTT. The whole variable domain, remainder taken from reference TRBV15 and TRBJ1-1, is DAMVIQNPRYQVTQFGKPVTLSCSQTLNHNVMYWYQQKSSQAPKLLFHYYDKDFNNEADTPDNFQSRRPNTSFCFLDIRSPGLGDTAMYLCATSPRLNTEAFFGQGTRLTVV.

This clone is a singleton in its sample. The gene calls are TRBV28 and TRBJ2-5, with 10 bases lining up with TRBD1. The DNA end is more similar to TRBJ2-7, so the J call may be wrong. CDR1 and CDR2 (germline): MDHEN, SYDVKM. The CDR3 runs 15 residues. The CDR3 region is CASSLRPGQGTEQYF. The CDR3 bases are TGTGCCAGCAGTTTACGGCCGGGACAGGGGACCGAGCAGTACTTC.

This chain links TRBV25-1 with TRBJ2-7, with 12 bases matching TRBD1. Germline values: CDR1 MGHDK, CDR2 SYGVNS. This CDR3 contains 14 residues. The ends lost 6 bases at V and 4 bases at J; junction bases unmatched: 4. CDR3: CASSRDRGLYEQYF. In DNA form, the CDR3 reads TGTGCCAGCAGCCGGGACAGGGGGCTTTACGAGCAGTACTTC.